The clone carrying this T cell receptor (beta chain) has more than one count but fewer than ten. These data belong to a study of naive and memory T cell subsets. Ligated cDNA underwent four rounds of PCR with nested alpha and beta constant region primers and SP2. TCRdb redid the calling of the 5' RACE reads with MiXCR, one entry per CDR3 protein. The sample records 25,000 to 35,000 distinct CDR3 sequences, 16% being singletons. A UMI-containing oligonucleotide was joined by 3' ligation to the TCR cDNA template. Input was about 1 to 1,100 ng of DNase-treated total RNA without cell sorting. The germline gives CDR1 SGHTA, CDR2 FQGNSA. The CDR3 is 15 residues long. V was clipped by 5 bases and J by 3 bases, with 15 bases between them.

The chain combines TRBV7-2 with TRBJ2-3; D is perhaps TRBD1 (6 bases). This TCR was recovered from a female donor in good health. The CDR3 DNA sequence: TGTGCCAGCAGCCCGGACAGTTTAGGGACAGATACGCAGTATTTT. Translation gives CASSPDSLGTDTQYF.